The 15 T cell receptor beta chains reported below all come from one sample, sequenced in a study of T cells in Graves' hyperthyroidism and ophthalmopathy. Amplification yielded TCR beta CDR3 regions, with RNA transcripts as the source. An initial round of RT-PCR targeting the TCR CDR3 relied on the HTBI primer set. One entry per CDR3 protein results from TCRdb running MiXCR on the multiplex PCR reads. The profile shows 600,000 or so distinct CDR3 sequences, about 14% of them singletons. The specimen was blood. The receptors here all came from a woman in her forties or fifties with Graves' ophthalmopathy.

The gene calls are TRBV24-1 and TRBJ2-3, with D tentatively TRBD2 (6 bases). The CDR3 runs to 17 residues. V was cut by 3 bases and J by 6 bases, with 21 bases left in between. Germline V gene data show CDR1 as KGHDR and CDR2 as SFDVKD. Here the CDR3 DNA reads TGTGCCACCAGTGATACCACTACCGGGAGTATTGCGGATACGCAGTATTTT. This sequence encodes CATSDTTTGSIADTQYF.

At least ten counts were recorded for this clonotype. This chain connects TRBV7-6 to TRBJ1-1; the D is unclear. The CDR3 length is 17 residues. The V end lost 0 bases, the J end lost 3 bases, and 17 bases lay between the germline ends. The germline V gene encodes CDR1 SGHVS and CDR2 FNYEAQ. This chain's CDR3 is CASSLAGPAGRDTEAFF. The CDR3 DNA is TGTGCCAGCAGCTTAGCAGGACCCGCCGGGAGAGACACTGAAGCTTTCTTT.

This clonotype was seen many times. This sequence joins TRBV3-1 and TRBJ2-1; weak D call: TRBD2 (5 bases). Germline V CDR1 and CDR2: LGHDT, YNNKEL (reference sequence). This CDR3 has 14 residues. Deletions cut 3 bases from V and 8 bases from J, with 14 bases between. CDR3 sequence (DNA): TGTGCCAGCAGCCATCCAACTAGTTTCTATGAGCAGTTCTTC. This codes for CASSHPTSFYEQFF.

At least ten counts were recorded for this clonotype. This rearrangement joins TRBV5-1 to TRBJ2-1; either TRBD1 or TRBD2 may fit D (5 bases each). The V end was cut by 5 bases, the J end by 6 bases, with 18 bases between. The CDR3 totals 15 residues. Germline lookup yields CDR1 SGHRS and CDR2 YFSETQ. The CDR3 here is CASSEGRRDSNEQFF. As DNA, the CDR3 is TGCGCCAGCAGTGAGGGGAGACGAGATAGCAATGAGCAGTTCTTC. The entire variable domain, with the rest obtained from reference TRBV5-1 and TRBJ2-1, is as follows: KAGVTQTPRYLIKTRGQQVTLSCSPISGHRSVSWYQQTPGQGLQFLFEYFSETQRNKGNFPGRFSGRQFSNSRSEMNVSTLELGDSALYLCASSEGRRDSNEQFFGPGTRLTVL.

The table lists this clonotype with many counts. This chain joins TRBV28 and TRBJ2-1, with D unresolved. V was clipped by 2 bases and J by 4 bases, with 12 bases between them. Germline assignment: CDR1 MDHEN and CDR2 SYDVKM. This CDR3 is 15 amino acids long. The CDR3 DNA reads TGTGCCAGCAGTTTAGAGCCAGCGCCTTACAATGAGCAGTTCTTC. Translated, it gives CASSLEPAPYNEQFF.

This clonotype came up many times. The gene calls are TRBV28 and TRBJ2-1; 14 bases are a match to TRBD2. The CDR3 length is 19 residues. The V segment lost 3 bases and the J segment 3 bases; nucleotides outside the gene matches: 10. From germline, CDR1 is MDHEN and CDR2 SYDVKM. CDR3 in DNA: TGTGCCAGCAGTTTGGGAATGACTAGCGGGAGGGCCATCTACAATGAGCAGTTCTTC. Protein sequence: CASSLGMTSGRAIYNEQFF.

This CDR3 is CASSLEAVSYEQYF. The CDR3 DNA sequence: TGTGCCAGCAGCTTAGAGGCAGTCTCCTACGAGCAGTACTTC. This rearrangement joins TRBV7-2 to TRBJ2-7; D is undetermined. This CDR3 region has 14 residues. Trimming stripped 1 base from V and 0 bases from J, with 7 bases between. Germline values: CDR1 SGHTA, CDR2 FQGNSA. The complete variable domain, with remaining parts taken from reference TRBV7-2 and TRBJ2-7, reads GAGVSQSPSNKVTEKGKDVELRCDPISGHTALYWYRQSLGQGLEFLIYFQGNSAPDKSGLPSDRFSAERTGGSVSTLTIQRTQQEDSAVYLCASSLEAVSYEQYFGPGTRLTVT.

This clonotype was picked up many times. The chain has TRBV5-1 and TRBJ2-1; TRBD1 agrees at 9 bases. CDR1 is SGHRS and CDR2 is YFSETQ in the germline V gene. The CDR3 extends over 15 amino acids. V shed 4 bases and J 8 bases; nucleotides not matched to a gene: 10. CDR3 region: CASSQGQGPFDEQFF. DNA for the CDR3: TGCGCCAGCAGCCAAGGACAGGGGCCCTTCGATGAGCAGTTCTTC. Variable domain in full (rest from reference TRBV5-1 and TRBJ2-1): KAGVTQTPRYLIKTRGQQVTLSCSPISGHRSVSWYQQTPGQGLQFLFEYFSETQRNKGNFPGRFSGRQFSNSRSEMNVSTLELGDSALYLCASSQGQGPFDEQFFGPGTRLTVL.

This clonotype was counted many times. The J gene is TRBJ1-5, the V gene TRBV6-2 or TRBV6-3; D is possibly TRBD1 (5 bases). Germline CDR1 is MNHEY and CDR2 is SVGEGT. The CDR3 contains 14 residues. With 2 bases removed from V and 6 bases from J, the gap between germline ends came to 11 bases. Written as DNA, the CDR3 is TGTGCCAGCAGTTACCCCTTGGGGGGTCAGCCCCAGCATTTT. This codes for CASSYPLGGQPQHF.

This clonotype was detected many times. The chain is built from TRBV2 and TRBJ2-7; 7 bases map to TRBD1. CDR1 and CDR2 (germline): SNHLY, FYNNEI. This CDR3 comprises 13 residues. V was clipped by 7 bases and J by 3 bases; unmatched bases: 6. The CDR3 nucleotides are TGTGCCAGCAAAAGGACAGGTTACTACGAGCAGTACTTC. It translates to CASKRTGYYEQYF.

This clonotype was seen at least ten times. This sequence joins TRBV7-2 and TRBJ2-7, with a weak D call TRBD2 (5 bases). The CDR3 loop spans 14 amino acids. In germline, CDR1 is SGHTA, CDR2 FQGNSA. Trimming removed 5 bases at V and 3 bases at J, with 14 bases between. The CDR3 loop is CASSIKRSNYEQYF. The DNA of the CDR3 is TGTGCCAGCAGCATAAAGCGGAGCAACTACGAGCAGTACTTC.

This clonotype came up a few times. V usage is TRBV25-1 and J usage is TRBJ2-1; 8 bases map to TRBD2. CDR1 is MGHDK, CDR2 SYGVNS, per germline. V gave up 1 base and J gave up 7 bases; unmatched junction bases: 3. This CDR3 comprises 14 residues. For the CDR3, the DNA is TGTGCCAGCAGTGAATCTGCGGGAGGTAATGAGCAGTTCTTC. It is translated as CASSESAGGNEQFF. The entire variable domain, with the rest obtained from reference TRBV25-1 and TRBJ2-1, is as follows: EADIYQTPRYLVIGTGKKITLECSQTMGHDKMYWYQQDPGMELHLIHYSYGVNSTEKGDLSSESTVSRIRTEHFPLTLESARPSHTSQYLCASSESAGGNEQFFGPGTRLTVL.

This chain joins TRBV6-5 and TRBJ1-6; possible D gene TRBD1, 5 bases. Germline V gene data show CDR1 as MNHEY and CDR2 as SVGAGI. The CDR3 totals 15 residues. The V and J ends lost 0 bases and 7 bases respectively, with 10 bases between them. In DNA, the CDR3 is TGTGCCAGCAGTTACTCCAGACAGCCAAATTCACCCCTCCACTTT. This gives the protein CASSYSRQPNSPLHF.

As DNA, the CDR3 is TGCGCCAGCAGATCACGACAGGGAGGCGAGACCCAGTACTTC. Its translation is CASRSRQGGETQYF. The V gene is TRBV5-1, the J gene TRBJ2-5; possibly TRBD1 for D (7 bases). Germline CDR1 is SGHRS and CDR2 is YFSETQ. Trimming left V 5 bases short and J 5 bases short, with 16 bases between. This CDR3 spans 14 amino acids.

This clonotype was recorded a few times. The chain joins TRBV2 to TRBJ2-2; 8 bases fit TRBD2. V lost 8 bases, J lost 9 bases, and 17 bases stayed unmatched. Per the germline V gene, CDR1 is SNHLY and CDR2 is FYNNEI. The CDR3 sequence is 16 residues long. CDR3 sequence reads: CASQTRTSLVDRELFF. The CDR3, as DNA: TGTGCCAGCCAAACACGGACTAGCCTGGTGGATCGGGAGCTGTTTTTT.